The sequence of this TCR beta chain was determined in a study of shared clonotypes between healthy human individuals (dated by TCRdb to about 2020). A note on the overall study: The cohort included a few men and a couple of women between 18 and 49 years of age. Blood TCR repertoires of about 5 healthy adults were deeply sequenced to estimate repertoire size and the extent of clonotype sharing between individuals. Each donor's leukapheresis produced roughly between roughly 0.85 and 9 billion PBMCs. Different laboratories and diverse techniques were used to prepare libraries and sequence TCR repertoires, to increase sequencing depth and limit assay-specific biases. For each donor, CD4 naive and CD4 memory were each given three plates, CD8 naive was given two plates, and CD8 memory was given one plate.

From the cysteine through the phenylalanine, the CDR3 covers 15 amino acids. Only the CDR3 portion is preserved as DNA: 45 bases, with reading frame beginning at the first base. Looking up the germline V gene yields CDR1 MNHEY and CDR2 SVGAGI. Germline trimming: 2 bases from V, 8 bases from J; junction bases outside gene matches: 10. CD8 naive samples were obtained by positive selection for CCR7 among CD45RO-negative cells, yielding a CD45RA+CCR7+ population from which TemRA cells were excluded. The donors were healthy, HIV-negative adults with no recently reported acute infections or vaccinations. Every donor was a Caucasian adult living in Nashville, Tennessee, USA. Blood was collected by leukapheresis, and PBMCs were isolated by Ficoll-Histopaque density gradient centrifugation and then cryopreserved in liquid nitrogen vapor phase. Analytical flow cytometry was used to check the purity and quantity of every magnetically sorted T cell population. Genomic DNA was isolated from every sorted fraction and measured by UV absorbance on a Nanodrop 2000c.

Using the deep immunoSEQ assay, multiplex PCR amplified TCR CDR3 regions from genomic DNA. Extracted genomic DNA from each cell subset was spread evenly across all wells of several immunoSEQ 96-well plates, with each plate serving as a replicate. For sorted subsets, approximately 0.2 ug of genomic DNA, equivalent to 30,000 or so T cell genomes, went into each replicate PCR. Purified libraries were quantified with a Qubit 3.0 fluorometer, sized on a Bioanalyzer 2100, and re-quantified with the KAPA Library Quantification kit. Every immunoSEQ 96-well plate was sequenced on a dedicated single-read 150-cycle Illumina NextSeq 550 flow cell. Turning to the authors' computational methods: Because the immunoSEQ output included only junctional sequences and no quality scores, the filtering could not be the same as the filtering used for full-length reads. To assign V/J genes and CDR3, sequences were annotated using PyIR, a Python wrapper for IgBLAST v1.9, with IMGT germline references. Reads with weak V/J assignments (E-value above 1e-6), missing CDR3, stop codons, out-of-frame junctions, or ambiguous translated residues were removed. A V3J clonotype was defined by an identical inferred V gene, J gene, and CDR3 amino acid sequence. Percentage overlap between repertoires was computed as shared unique clonotypes divided by the size of the smaller repertoire. RTK rarefaction, the Chao1 estimator, and Recon v2.1 estimates of unobserved clonotypes were used to assess repertoire richness. For all TCRbeta clonotypes obtained by the gDNA method from four donors, generation probabilities were computed with OLGA. TCRdb's version of the immuneACCESS table is confined to in-frame rearrangements and falls short of the full clone set. An unresolved V gene accounts for under half of the shortfall where checked; the remainder is of unknown origin. The V and J calls and the clone size are those of that table, but D and trimming were determined from the DNA. The sample contains approximately 2,200,000 clones, approximately 94% of them found a single time. The top ten hold more than 1.5% of the sample.

Comment on this clone: The target of this receptor is not known. Per-base quality was not reported, and no clone a single base away is much larger than it.

Broad study findings and their caveats: Higher generation probabilities were observed for clonotypes shared by all four sorted-subset donors than for non-shared clonotypes. Sharing across a few donors was observed for about 5% of naive CD4, over 3% of naive CD8, 2% to 2.5% of memory CD4, and roughly 0.4% of memory CD8 clonotypes. Only blood was sampled, and tissue TCR repertoires likely differ from those in blood. Because the study included a small number of donors, the genetic and exposure-history diversity represented was limited. Pairwise subsampling led to the expectation that sequencing depth would affect the degree of clonotype sharing among donors. Incomplete sequencing was indicated by rarefaction of sorted-subset datasets, despite the large sequencing depth. Larger estimated clonotype richness was generally found for naive subsets than for memory subsets.

This chain is built from TRBV6-5 and TRBJ1-1; 8 of the junction bases match TRBD1. The receptor was derived from a man between 18 and 29 years old in good health. Some clones in this sample may be carry-over from other donors' samples. Sequenced material: naive CD8+ T cells from PBMCs. The cell subset or site label for this specimen denotes: CD45RA+CCR7+. The CDR3 region: CASSYARQGKVEAFF. The nucleotide sequence reads as follows: TGTGCCAGCAGTTACGCCAGACAGGGGAAGGTAGAAGCTTTCTTT.